This TCR beta chain is drawn from a study of monozygotic twins with inflammatory bowel disease. Each CDR3 protein gets one entry in TCRdb, which reprocessed the 5' RACE reads and gives no DNA. This sample's table has roughly 100,000 distinct CDR3 sequences. Staff drew a roughly 2.5 ml blood sample from each donor. This CDR3 is built from 12 residues. The receptor's source is a human donor with ulcerative colitis or Crohn's disease, or a healthy co-twin of an affected twin (not recorded which). The chain employs TRBV12-3 or TRBV12-4 and TRBJ2-5. The sample consisted of blood. The CDR3 region is CASSFQRETQYF.